This is a list of T cell receptor beta chains from one sample in a study of blood T cell repertoires in COVID-19. The protocol was immunoSEQ multiplex PCR, while the TCRdb copy is restricted to in-frame clones and leaves out a portion. The sample contains 250,000 or so clones, about nine tenths of which appear only once. The specimen sequenced was peripheral blood. Every receptor here comes from a woman younger than 45 with active or convalescent COVID-19. The CDR3 runs from the conserved cysteine through the conserved F or W. D genes are given only for firm matches. Size values are once, few and many counts, or a class for expanded clones, and some rows have none.

CDR3 protein,CDR3 DNA,D gene,V gene,J gene,clone size
CASSHSPCVSGGAPDTQYF,TGTGCCAGCAGCCACTCCCCTTGCGTGAGCGGGGGGGCCCCAGATACGCAGTATTTT,TRBD2,TRBV4-2,TRBJ2-3,.
CASSLPSRAGFGYTF,TGTGCCAGCAGCTTGCCGAGCAGGGCCGGATTTGGCTACACCTTC,.,TRBV7-2,TRBJ1-2,.
CASSLGQHDSPLHF,TGTGCCAGCAGTCTAGGACAGCACGATTCACCCCTCCACTTT,.,TRBV28,TRBJ1-6,.
CASSARQGNNSPLHF,TGTGCCAGCAGTGCACGACAGGGAAATAATTCACCCCTCCACTTT,TRBD1,TRBV6-6,TRBJ1-6,.
CASSPGQGGFGELFF,TGTGCCAGTAGTCCGGGACAGGGTGGATTCGGGGAGCTGTTTTTT,TRBD1,TRBV19,TRBJ2-2,.
CASSLDRDRATYEQYF,TGTGCCAGCAGCTTGGACCGGGACAGGGCCACCTACGAGCAGTACTTC,TRBD1,TRBV5-4,TRBJ2-7,.
CASSLAGATQEQFF,TGTGCCAGCAGCTTAGCGGGGGCCACCCAGGAGCAGTTCTTC,.,TRBV7-9,TRBJ2-1,.
CASSAGTANTEAFF,TGTGCCAGCAGTGCAGGGACAGCAAACACTGAAGCTTTCTTT,TRBD1,TRBV2,TRBJ1-1,once
CASTVTSGDYEQYF,TGTGCCAGCACTGTGACTAGCGGGGACTACGAGCAGTACTTC,TRBD2,TRBV6-5,TRBJ2-7,.
CASSPSDLTQKSPLHF,TGTGCCAGCTCACCGTCGGACTTAACCCAGAAGTCACCCCTCCACTTT,.,TRBV18,TRBJ1-6,.
CASSLAGVIYNEQFF,TGTGCCAGCAGCTTAGCAGGGGTTATCTACAATGAGCAGTTCTTC,.,TRBV7-2,TRBJ2-1,few
CASSQDRRNSPLHF,TGCGCCAGCAGCCAAGACAGGCGAAATTCACCCCTCCACTTT,.,TRBV4-3,TRBJ1-6,.
CASSLGEIRNQPQHF,TGTGCCAGCAGTTTAGGGGAGATTAGAAATCAGCCCCAGCATTTT,.,TRBV28,TRBJ1-5,.
CASSWDRERSPLHF,TGTGCCAGTAGTTGGGACAGGGAACGTTCACCCCTCCACTTT,TRBD1,TRBV19,TRBJ1-6,.
CASSQGLGDYQETQYF,TGCGCCAGCAGCCAGGGCTTAGGGGACTACCAAGAGACCCAGTACTTC,.,TRBV4-3,TRBJ2-5,.
CASSRSPGQGFSYEQYF,TGTGCCAGCAGTCGTAGCCCGGGACAGGGATTCTCCTACGAGCAGTACTTC,TRBD1,TRBV7-9,TRBJ2-7,.
CASSPPGATNEKLFF,TGTGCCAGCAGCCCGCCGGGTGCAACTAATGAAAAACTGTTTTTT,.,TRBV5-6,TRBJ1-4,.
CASSIGGFNEQFF,TGTGCCAGTAGTATAGGAGGTTTCAATGAGCAGTTCTTC,.,TRBV19,TRBJ2-1,few
CASSLPDRDGYTF,TGTGCCAGCAGTTTACCAGACAGGGATGGCTACACCTTC,TRBD1,TRBV28,TRBJ1-2,.
CASSMGQGSYEQYF,TGTGCCAGTAGTATGGGACAGGGCTCCTACGAGCAGTACTTC,TRBD1,TRBV19,TRBJ2-7,few
CASSWGRGSPLHF,TGTGCCAGCAGTTGGGGCCGTGGATCACCCCTCCACTTT,.,TRBV5-8,TRBJ1-6,once
CASSVGLEIDTQYF,TGCGCCAGCAGCGTGGGACTAGAGATTGATACGCAGTATTTT,TRBD2,TRBV5-1,TRBJ2-3,once
CASSLAGAAGNTIYF,TGTGCCAGCAGCTTAGCTGGGGCAGCTGGAAACACCATATATTTT,.,TRBV11-2,TRBJ1-3,.
CASSPRGGYTEAFF,TGTGCCAGCAGTCCGAGAGGGGGCTACACTGAAGCTTTCTTT,TRBD1,TRBV27,TRBJ1-1,.
CASSIYYSNQPQHF,TGTGCCAGTAGTATATACTATAGCAATCAGCCCCAGCATTTT,.,TRBV19,TRBJ1-5,.
CASSKLFQGAYGYTF,TGTGCCAGCAGCAAATTGTTCCAGGGGGCCTATGGCTACACCTTC,TRBD1,TRBV5-4,TRBJ1-2,.
CASSLRDSYGYTF,TGTGCCAGCAGCTTAAGGGACAGCTATGGCTACACCTTC,TRBD1,TRBV7-8,TRBJ1-2,.
CASSSSYGTGVETQYF,TGTGCCAGCAGCTCCTCGTACGGGACAGGGGTAGAGACCCAGTACTTC,TRBD1,TRBV7-9,TRBJ2-5,.
CAIHREGTNEKLFF,TGTGCCATTCATCGGGAAGGGACTAATGAAAAACTGTTTTTT,.,TRBV6-5,TRBJ1-4,.
CSAGGQLYGYTF,TGCAGCGCAGGGGGACAGCTCTATGGCTACACCTTC,TRBD1,TRBV29-1,TRBJ1-2,.
CASSQQIQETQYF,TGTGCCAGCAGTCAACAGATACAAGAGACCCAGTACTTC,.,TRBV7-8,TRBJ2-5,once
CASSQSGLPGHNSPLHF,TGCGCCAGCAGTCAATCCGGACTCCCCGGGCATAATTCACCCCTCCACTTT,.,TRBV23-1,TRBJ1-6,.
CASSAFGGYGYTF,TGTGCCAGCAGCGCTTTCGGGGGGTATGGCTACACCTTC,.,TRBV9,TRBJ1-2,.
CASISTGARSYGYTF,TGTGCCAGTATCTCTACAGGGGCTCGGAGTTATGGCTACACCTTC,TRBD1,TRBV19,TRBJ1-2,.
CAWRNRGAYEQYF,TGTGCCTGGCGGAACAGGGGAGCCTACGAGCAGTACTTC,TRBD1,TRBV30,TRBJ2-7,once
CATSTGRTEAFF,TGTGCCACTTCGACAGGAAGGACTGAAGCTTTCTTT,.,TRBV10-3,TRBJ1-1,.
CASSSQGGEQYF,TGTGCCAGCAGCTCCCAGGGGGGCGAGCAGTACTTC,.,TRBV7-2,TRBJ2-7,.
CASSQLAGGYNEQFF,TGTGCCAGCAGCCAACTAGCGGGGGGATACAATGAGCAGTTCTTC,TRBD2,TRBV7-3,TRBJ2-1,.
CASSLDGGRVNTEAFF,TGTGCCAGCAGCTTAGACGGGGGGCGGGTGAACACTGAAGCTTTCTTT,.,TRBV7-9,TRBJ1-1,.
CASRTTANYGYTF,TGTGCCAGTAGAACAACAGCTAACTATGGCTACACCTTC,.,TRBV2,TRBJ1-2,.
CASRTGGTNEKLFF,TGCGCCAGCAGGACAGGGGGTACTAATGAAAAACTGTTTTTT,TRBD1,TRBV5-1,TRBJ1-4,few
CATSDLSGGGQETQYF,TGTGCCACCAGTGACCTTAGCGGGGGGGGGCAAGAGACCCAGTACTTC,TRBD2,TRBV24-1,TRBJ2-5,.
CAWSVGGRETQYF,TGTGCCTGGAGTGTAGGGGGCAGGGAGACCCAGTACTTC,TRBD1,TRBV30,TRBJ2-5,once
CASSPNRGGQPQHF,TGTGCCAGCAGCCCAAACAGGGGGGGACAGCCCCAGCATTTT,TRBD1,TRBV7-2,TRBJ1-5,.
CASSLRGSNGYTF,TGTGCCAGCAGCCTACGAGGTTCAAATGGCTACACCTTC,.,TRBV12-3/TRBV12-4,TRBJ1-2,.
CASSEYGGAGGRTEAFF,TGTGCCAGCAGTGAATATGGGGGAGCAGGGGGCCGCACTGAAGCTTTCTTT,TRBD1,TRBV25-1,TRBJ1-1,.
CASSYSSETQYF,TGTGCCAGCAGTTACTCGTCGGAGACCCAGTACTTC,.,TRBV6-2/TRBV6-3,TRBJ2-5,.
CASSLLAGGQNTGELFF,TGTGCCAGCAGTTTATTAGCGGGGGGGCAGAACACCGGGGAGCTGTTTTTT,TRBD2,TRBV27,TRBJ2-2,few
CASSQSVPFAEAFF,TGCGCCAGCAGCCAATCGGTCCCTTTTGCTGAAGCTTTCTTT,.,TRBV4-3,TRBJ1-1,few
CATMGGGTDTQYF,TGTGCCACCATGGGGGGGGGCACAGATACGCAGTATTTT,TRBD2,TRBV24-1,TRBJ2-3,.
CASGPDNSPLHF,TGTGCCAGCGGGCCTGATAATTCACCCCTCCACTTT,.,TRBV5-4,TRBJ1-6,.
CASSEVGGIAKNIQYF,TGTGCCAGCAGTGAAGTGGGAGGGATAGCCAAAAACATTCAGTACTTC,TRBD2,TRBV2,TRBJ2-4,.
CASSVGSVSGNTIYF,TGTGCCAGCAGCGTAGGCAGCGTCTCTGGAAACACCATATATTTT,.,TRBV9,TRBJ1-3,once
CASSVGTDTYEQYF,TGTGCCAGCAGCGTAGGGACAGACACCTACGAGCAGTACTTC,.,TRBV9,TRBJ2-7,.